Sequencing of this T cell receptor beta chain was carried out in a study of blood T cells in healthy people across ages. Study information: Template switching retrieved approximately one barcoded beta molecule for each two T cells. The study, taken as a whole, reports: Relative to aged donors, long-lived donors carried more naive CD4+ cells and displayed higher diversity.

The CDR3 has 17 amino acids. Trimming removed 5 bases from V and 5 bases from J; junction bases left unmatched: 9. Next came a second PCR, run for roughly 7 to 12 cycles, which used a sample-barcoded 5' primer along with a J-beta primer mix. Each CDR3 protein is one row after TCRdb ran MiXCR on the 5' RACE reads. The sample carries 1,300,000 or so distinct CDR3 sequences, 45% to 70% recorded once. A word on this clonotype: Its specificity is not known.

Sequenced sample: blood. The rearrangement joins TRBV12-3 or TRBV12-4 to TRBJ2-3; 14 nucleotides align to TRBD2. This receptor was obtained from a man between 18 and 29 years old in good health. CDR3 DNA: TGTGCCAGCAGTCCTCCCGGGACTAGCGGGAGTGGAGATACGCAGTATTTT. This sequence encodes CASSPPGTSGSGDTQYF.